These 27 T cell receptor beta chains share one sample of origin, sequenced in a study of shared clonotypes between healthy human individuals (dated by TCRdb to between 2020 and 2021). The method behind the library was the immunoSEQ multiplex PCR assay. TCRdb took over this immuneACCESS table, retaining in-frame rearrangements with V and J assigned. Such tables are incomplete; in checked studies, under half of the missing clones stem from an unresolved V gene, and the remainder is unexplained. This sample is represented by millions of clones; roughly 94% of them were singletons. Together, the top ten hold more than 0.95% of the sample. For the CD8 naive samples, CD45RO-negative cells were positively selected for CCR7, yielding a CD45RA+CCR7+ population from which TemRA cells were excluded. Source material: naive CD8+ T cells sorted from blood. Reading the label with the study, this specimen's cell subset or site is: CD45RA+CCR7+. These receptors came from a man in his late teens or twenties in good health.

The chain combines TRBV28 with TRBJ1-2, with a tentative D call TRBD1 (6 bases). This CDR3 has 17 residues. V was shortened by 2 bases and J by 4 bases, with 20 bases between the two germline ends. The germline gives CDR1 MDHEN, CDR2 SYDVKM. The DNA for the CDR3 is TGTGCCAGCAGTTTAGTGGCAGGGGCCACTCCTTTCTATGGCTACACCTTC. This sequence encodes CASSLVAGATPFYGYTF.

The V call is TRBV5-1, the J call TRBJ2-7; D may be TRBD1 (5 bases). The V and J ends lost 0 bases and 4 bases respectively, with 14 bases between them. Germline CDR1 reads SGHRS; CDR2 reads YFSETQ. The CDR3 totals 15 residues. The CDR3 region is CASSLEVGLSYEQYF. The CDR3 DNA reads TGCGCCAGCAGCTTGGAAGTGGGGCTCTCTTACGAGCAGTACTTC.

The chain couples TRBV28 to TRBJ2-7; 10 nucleotides match TRBD2. V gave up 5 bases and J gave up 4 bases; unmatched junction bases: 14. The CDR3 contains 17 residues. The germline gives CDR1 MDHEN, CDR2 SYDVKM. The CDR3 sequence is CASSPRDLAGALYEQYF. CDR3 in DNA: TGTGCCAGCAGTCCCCGGGACCTAGCGGGGGCCCTATACGAGCAGTACTTC.

The chain carries TRBV13 and TRBJ2-7; 11 nucleotides match TRBD1. The CDR3 has 15 residues. The J segment lost 4 bases and the V segment lost 5 bases, leaving 7 bases of the junction unmatched. CDR1 PRHDT and CDR2 FYEKMQ come from the germline V gene (reference sequence). The CDR3 sequence: CASSAPGTGGYEQYF. The CDR3 nucleotides are TGTGCCAGCAGCGCTCCCGGGACAGGGGGATACGAGCAGTACTTC.

The chain recombines TRBV19 with TRBJ2-5; the D gene could be TRBD1 or TRBD2 (5 bases each). The germline V gene encodes CDR1 LNHDA and CDR2 SQIVND (reference sequence). Trimming shortened V by 3 bases and J by 5 bases, and 13 bases separated the two germline ends. The CDR3 is 14 residues long. Here the CDR3 DNA reads TGTGCCAGTAGTATGGCAGGGACGGAGGAGACCCAGTACTTC. Translating gives CASSMAGTEETQYF.

The chain is built from TRBV5-6 and TRBJ2-1, with 8 nucleotides matching TRBD1. The CDR3 loop spans 13 amino acids. Germline V gene lookup returns CDR1 SGHDT and CDR2 YYEEEE. Germline trimming cut 4 bases from V and 6 bases from J; bases unmatched to any gene: 3. The CDR3 DNA reads as TGTGCCAGCAGCCGACAGGGGAGCAATGAGCAGTTCTTC. Its translation: CASSRQGSNEQFF.

This chain uses TRBV21-1 with TRBJ2-7. TRBV21-1 is a known pseudogene. The length of the CDR3 is 13 residues. In nucleotides, the CDR3 is TGTGCCAGCAGCCCTCCGGGCCCCTACGAGCAGTACTTC. Translating gives CASSPPGPYEQYF.

To note about this clone: Other nucleotide sequences in the sample specify the same CDR3. This chain uses TRBV5-6 with TRBJ1-3; D gene ambiguous. The CDR3 totals 14 residues. Trimming removed 2 bases at V and 0 bases at J, with 6 bases between. Looked up from germline, CDR1 is SGHDT and CDR2 is YYEEEE. The CDR3 DNA sequence: TGTGCCAGCAGCTTATGGGGCTCTGGAAACACCATATATTTT. Amino acids: CASSLWGSGNTIYF.

The rearrangement uses TRBV4-1 and TRBJ2-7; no firm D call. Germline-derived CDR1 and CDR2 are MGHRA and YSYEKL. Trimming left V 3 bases short and J 6 bases short, with 9 bases between. This CDR3 comprises 12 residues. The CDR3 protein is CASSHSRGEQYF. As DNA, the CDR3 is TGCGCCAGCAGCCATTCTAGAGGCGAGCAGTACTTC.

The CDR3 region is CATGLGNEQFF. As DNA, the CDR3 is TGTGCCACCGGACTTGGGAATGAGCAGTTCTTC. The rearrangement joins TRBV2 to TRBJ2-1, with a tentative D call TRBD2 (5 bases). This CDR3 is built from 11 residues. Germline CDR1 and CDR2: SNHLY and FYNNEI. V gave up 10 bases and J gave up 7 bases, with 11 bases separating them.

V usage is TRBV7-8 and J usage is TRBJ2-1, with TRBD2 matching over 9 bases. The CDR3 is made up of 17 amino acids. V dropped 4 bases and J dropped 4; count of bases not matched to a gene: 11. Germline CDR1 reads SGHVS; CDR2 reads FQNEAQ. The CDR3 reads CASSSLKGTSFYNEQFF. CDR3 DNA sequence: TGTGCCAGCAGCTCCCTCAAGGGGACTAGCTTTTACAATGAGCAGTTCTTC.

This chain links TRBV4-3 with TRBJ2-3, with D perhaps being TRBD1 or TRBD2 (5 bases each). V was cut by 0 bases and J by 2 bases, with 12 bases left in between. The CDR3 has 16 residues. Germline assignment: CDR1 LGHNA and CDR2 YSLEER. Here the CDR3 reads CASSQDPGTYTDTQYF. CDR3 coding DNA: TGCGCCAGCAGCCAAGATCCAGGGACGTACACAGATACGCAGTATTTT.

The J gene is TRBJ2-7, the V gene TRBV19; TRBD1 matches 11 bases. Trimming removed 5 bases from V and 0 bases from J; junction bases left unmatched: 6. CDR1 is LNHDA and CDR2 is SQIVND in the germline V gene (reference sequence). The CDR3 contains 16 residues. CDR3 residues: CASSPLGTGGSYEQYF. The CDR3 region has the DNA TGTGCCAGTAGTCCCCTCGGGACAGGGGGCTCCTACGAGCAGTACTTC.

The chain links TRBV4-1 to TRBJ1-6; the D is unclear. Germline loops: CDR1 MGHRA, CDR2 YSYEKL. V gave up 0 bases and J gave up 7 bases, with 13 bases separating them. The CDR3 extends over 16 amino acids. CDR3 protein: CASSQDLQLWNSPLHF. The CDR3 nucleotides are TGCGCCAGCAGCCAAGATTTACAGTTATGGAATTCACCCCTCCACTTT.

As concerns this clone: At the DNA level, this CDR3 is encoded by other sequences in the same sample as well. In DNA, the CDR3 is TGTGCCAGCAGTGAAGTTGGGGAGACCCAGTACTTC. Translation gives CASSEVGETQYF. The J gene is TRBJ2-5, the V gene TRBV6-1; D not certain. Trimming left V 1 base short and J 5 bases short, with 5 bases between. Germline V gene sequence: CDR1 MNHNS, CDR2 SASEGT. This CDR3 is 12 amino acids long.

The rearrangement joins TRBV10-2 to TRBJ2-3; 7 bases map to TRBD2. The CDR3 length is 14 residues. Germline lookup yields CDR1 WSHSY and CDR2 SAAADI. The junction had 10 bases not matched to a gene; V was cut back by 7 bases and J by 6 bases. DNA for the CDR3: TGCGCCAGCACATTAGCGGGCGGAGCGGATACGCAGTATTTT. Protein product: CASTLAGGADTQYF.

This clone was seen just once. The chain joins TRBV2 to TRBJ1-3, with no clear D. Trimming took off 6 bases at V and 0 bases at J, with 12 bases between the two ends. Germline CDR1 SNHLY, CDR2 FYNNEI. The CDR3 has 15 residues. The CDR3 here is CASRIDGGSGNTIYF. In DNA, the CDR3 is TGTGCCAGCAGGATTGACGGAGGCTCTGGAAACACCATATATTTT.

The chain employs TRBV27 and TRBJ1-5, with a weak D call TRBD1 (5 bases). CDR3 length: 17 residues. CDR1 MNHEY and CDR2 SMNVEV come from the germline V gene (reference sequence). The V end lost 5 bases, the J end lost 0 bases, and 17 bases lay between the germline ends. The CDR3 DNA is TGTGCCAGCAGTCCCTCTTGGGGGGAGAATAGCAATCAGCCCCAGCATTTT. It codes for CASSPSWGENSNQPQHF.

This sequence joins TRBV5-1 and TRBJ2-7; D gene ambiguous. Trimming took off 4 bases at V and 5 bases at J, with 16 bases between the two ends. CDR3 length equals 14 residues. Germline CDR1 SGHRS, CDR2 YFSETQ. The CDR3 DNA is TGCGCCAGCAGCACCCTCGTGGCAACCGACGAGCAGTACTTC. Its translation: CASSTLVATDEQYF.

The rearrangement joins TRBV5-6 to TRBJ1-2, with D uncertain. CDR1 is SGHDT and CDR2 is YYEEEE in the germline V gene. V was trimmed by 0 bases and J by 10 bases, leaving 13 bases between them. CDR3 size: 13 residues. This CDR3 is CASSLAGILFYTF. The DNA for the CDR3 is TGTGCCAGCAGCTTGGCCGGGATATTATTCTACACCTTC.

The chain uses TRBV9 and TRBJ2-3; TRBD2 aligns across 7 bases. The length of the CDR3 is 14 residues. V was pared by 3 bases and J by 2 bases, with 3 bases of the junction left unmatched. CDR1 is SGDLS, CDR2 YYNGEE, per germline. CDR3 protein: CASSDRDYTDTQYF. For the CDR3, the DNA is TGTGCCAGCAGCGACCGGGACTACACAGATACGCAGTATTTT. The full variable domain, in which reference TRBV9 and TRBJ2-3 provide the parts outside the CDR3, is DSGVTQTPKHLITATGQRVTLRCSPRSGDLSVYWYQQSLDQGLQFLIQYYNGEERAKGNILERFSAQQFPDLHSELNLSSLELGDSALYFCASSDRDYTDTQYFGPGTRLTVL.

The chain recombines TRBV2 with TRBJ1-4; maybe TRBD1 (5 bases). Per germline, CDR1 SNHLY and CDR2 FYNNEI. The CDR3 spans 15 residues. The V end was cut by 7 bases, the J end by 6 bases, with 18 bases between. The CDR3 loop reads CASTIGDSLHEKLFF. In DNA, the CDR3 is TGTGCCAGCACTATAGGAGACAGTCTTCATGAAAAACTGTTTTTT.

The chain employs TRBV19 and TRBJ2-5; TRBD2 matches at 7 bases. Germline V gene sequence: CDR1 LNHDA, CDR2 SQIVND (reference sequence). CDR3 length: 15 amino acids. Trimming at V came to 0 bases and at J to 5 bases, leaving 6 bases not matched to a gene. For the CDR3, the DNA is TGTGCCAGTAGTATAGACGGGGGGAGGATGGAGACCCAGTACTTC. Translated, it gives CASSIDGGRMETQYF.

The V and J genes are TRBV5-4 and TRBJ2-7; TRBD1 agrees at 11 bases. There are 14 residues in the CDR3. The germline V gene has CDR1 SGHNT and CDR2 YYREEE (reference sequence). Losses at the gene ends were 4 bases for V and 5 bases for J; bases not matched to a gene: 5. The CDR3 spells CASSPRTGGDEQYF. CDR3 coding DNA: TGTGCCAGCAGCCCGAGGACAGGGGGCGACGAGCAGTACTTC. Looking up the rest from reference TRBV5-4 and TRBJ2-7 gives the full variable domain: ETGVTQSPTHLIKTRGQQVTLRCSSQSGHNTVSWYQQALGQGPQFIFQYYREEENGRGNFPPRFSGLQFPNYSSELNVNALELDDSALYLCASSPRTGGDEQYFGPGTRLTVT.

This chain connects TRBV7-9 to TRBJ1-1; no reliable D call. The CDR3 spans 13 residues. Germline values: CDR1 SEHNR, CDR2 FQNEAQ (reference sequence). Trimming removed 4 bases at V and 4 bases at J, with 10 bases between. The CDR3 loop is CASSSSSGTEAFF. The CDR3 DNA reads as TGTGCCAGCAGCTCCTCCTCGGGCACTGAAGCTTTCTTT.

Regarding this clone: The same CDR3 is also encoded by other DNA sequences in this sample. The genes are TRBV6-6 and TRBJ2-7; a weak D match, TRBD2 (5 bases). CDR3 size: 13 residues. V lost 4 bases, J lost 1 base, and 8 bases lay in between. CDR1 and CDR2 (germline): MNHNY, SVGAGI (reference sequence). The CDR3 sequence: CASSLATSYEQYF. The CDR3 DNA follows: TGTGCCAGCAGTTTAGCGACTTCCTACGAGCAGTACTTC.

This clone came up once. V usage is TRBV4-1 and J usage is TRBJ2-1; 10 nucleotides align to TRBD2. With V trimmed by 5 bases and J by 2 bases, 3 bases remained unmatched. Germline V gene sequence: CDR1 MGHRA, CDR2 YSYEKL. The CDR3 sequence is 15 residues long. The CDR3 sequence: CASSRTSGPYNEQFF. The CDR3 nucleotides are TGCGCCAGCAGCAGGACTAGCGGCCCCTACAATGAGCAGTTCTTC.